This paragraph reports one TCR beta chain. This clone appeared once. Its recognized antigen is unknown. Per-nucleotide qualities are absent, and no much larger clonotype sits a single base away. The time point label of this sample denotes: individuals recovered from natural SARS-CoV-2 infection. The immunoSEQ Assay was the method used to sequence TCRbeta CDR3 regions. After extraction, genomic DNA underwent amplification by bias-controlled multiplex PCR, followed by high-throughput sequencing. The authors' analysis ran thus. To quantify the absolute abundance of every unique TCRbeta CDR3 region, sequences were collapsed and filtered. T cell fraction was estimated by normalization of TCRbeta template counts to usable DNA, with usable DNA being measured through amplification of reference genes present in all nucleated cells. Repertoire TCRs were annotated as SARS-CoV-2-specific by exact matching of V gene, CDR3 amino acid sequence and J gene to a known reactive TCR set. The reference SARS-CoV-2 TCR set was derived from MIRA and filtered for enrichment in COVID-19-positive ImmuneCODE repertoires, a step that removed public or cross-reactive TCRs. Drawing on the MIRA antigens, annotated TCRs were analysed further at the level of specific ORF or position within ORF. Breadth was defined as the number of annotated unique rearrangements divided by the total number of unique productive rearrangements, and depth was defined as the summed frequency of the annotated unique rearrangements. Group comparisons of TCR breadth used two-sided Wilcoxon rank-sum tests. TCRdb carries this immuneACCESS record with in-frame sequences only. Its versions omit some clonotypes, under half of them owing to an unresolved V gene in the studies checked, with the rest unexplained. V, J and clone size are taken as reported in that table, and D and trimming were inferred from the DNA itself. The sample includes more than 120,000 clones, with more than 80% observed a single time. Around 5% of the sample rests with the top ten.

The CDR3 numbers 15 residues from cysteine through phenylalanine. Kept here is only the CDR3 DNA, which spans 45 bases and is read in frame from base 1. The germline V gene specifies KGHSH as CDR1 and LQKENI as CDR2. V is trimmed back by 6 bases and J by 5 bases, and the junction contains 12 bases that no gene match accounts for. These data are taken from a study of Ad26.COV2.S vaccination and SARS-CoV-2 variants (dated by TCRdb to the early 2020s). At the level of the whole study: TCRbeta repertoire sequencing was used to assess the specificity and breadth of SARS-CoV-2-reactive T cell receptors after Ad26.COV2.S vaccination. A total of 32 samples were included in the TCR-sequenced set, comprising some 20 Ad26.COV2.S vaccine recipients, 5 placebo recipients and 8 SARS-CoV-2 convalescent individuals.

The paper as a whole reports these results and caveats: Vaccine and placebo recipients had similar non-spike TCR breadth, a finding consistent with the vaccine containing only spike. According to the authors, total T cell responses may have been underestimated by the TCR breadth and depth analyses. Substantial breadth of spike-specific CD8+ and CD4+ T cell responses was reported after vaccination. Compared with placebo recipients, Ad26.COV2.S recipients showed higher spike-specific TCR breadth (P = 0.0014).

This sequence uses TRBV18 and TRBJ2-7; TRBD1 fits 8 bases in the junction. Specimen: peripheral blood, collected after recovery from COVID-19. The clonotype originates from a human donor who had recovered from COVID-19. The CDR3 amino acid sequence is: CASSQTGTGRNEQYF. The DNA reads TGTGCCAGCTCTCAGACCGGGACAGGTAGGAACGAGCAGTACTTC.